This T cell receptor beta chain derives from a study of blood T cells in healthy people across ages. CDR1 and CDR2 from the germline V gene are SGHAT and FQNNGV. V was trimmed by 5 bases and J by 0 bases, leaving 14 bases between them. The CDR3 covers 17 residues. The authors ran a second PCR of roughly 6 to 11 cycles using a sample-barcoded 5' primer and a J-beta primer mix. TCRdb re-derived calls from the 5' RACE reads in MiXCR, one entry per CDR3 protein. The table shows almost 800,000 distinct CDR3 sequences, with 55% to 70% occurring only once. This TCR came from a man aged 25 to 40 in good health. The specimen sequenced was blood. The genes are TRBV11-2 and TRBJ2-6; tentatively, D is TRBD1 or TRBD2 (5 bases each). CDR3 bases: TGTGCCAGCAGCCCAATTTGGGGGACCTCTGGGGCCAACGTCCTGACTTTC. Its protein product is CASSPIWGTSGANVLTF. The full variable domain, in which reference TRBV11-2 and TRBJ2-6 provide the parts outside the CDR3, is EAGVAQSPRYKIIEKRQSVAFWCNPISGHATLYWYQQILGQGPKLLIQFQNNGVVDDSQLPKDRFSAERLKGVDSTLKIQPAKLEDSAVYLCASSPIWGTSGANVLTFGAGSRLTVL.